This T cell receptor beta chain derives from a study of Graves' ophthalmopathy and Graves' hyperthyroidism. Study-level points and caveats: As the model predicted ophthalmopathy progression, it achieved a sensitivity of just over 70% and a specificity of 72.22%. Blood contained most expanded thyroid clonotypes exceeding 0.001 frequency.

Regarding this clonotype: The antigen is unknown.

V shed 5 bases, J shed 3 bases, and the junction held 6 bases outside the gene matches. Germline CDR1 and CDR2: SGHTA and FQGNSA. The CDR3 runs 16 residues. As the template, RNA transcripts were used to amplify TCR beta CDR3 regions. The authors performed first-round RT-PCR with HTBI primers and then a second-round multiplex PCR. Via MiXCR, TCRdb re-called the multiplex PCR reads, giving one row per CDR3 protein. The data show 1 million to 1.3 million distinct CDR3 sequences, approximately 35% seen once. The V and J genes are TRBV7-2 and TRBJ2-5; 13 bases fit TRBD2. The sequence derives from an adult man with Graves' hyperthyroidism. Material for sequencing was peripheral blood or thyroid tissue (not recorded which). Here the CDR3 reads CASSAGLAGDKETQYF. The CDR3 DNA sequence: TGTGCCAGCAGCGCCGGACTAGCGGGAGACAAAGAGACCCAGTACTTC.